This TCR beta chain was captured by sequencing in a study of T cell responses to AZD1222 COVID-19 vaccine. This CDR3 is built from 15 residues. V lost 2 bases and J 0 bases, leaving 8 bases between the germline ends. Germline lookup yields CDR1 MNHEY and CDR2 SVGAGI. Findings of the study overall: Donors were largely white British and mainly female; clonal diversity was possibly underestimated. Repertoires were collected only later (after the peak T cell response had occurred). The CD4 TCRs associated with vaccination extended across spike and predominated at 160-218 and 743-854.

Sequenced by immunoSEQ multiplex PCR; TCRdb stores in-frame clones only, minus some. The sample has roughly 140,000 clones, around 88% seen once; the top ten hold approximately 3.5%. As concerns this clone: Its antigen is unidentified.

Material: peripheral blood, obtained on day 0 of AZD1222 vaccination. This sequence was found in an adult in good health. The V call is TRBV6-5, the J call TRBJ2-1; D is possibly TRBD2 (5 bases). The CDR3 reads CASSYEGNSYNEQFF. The DNA of the CDR3 is TGTGCCAGCAGTTACGAGGGAAACTCCTACAATGAGCAGTTCTTC.